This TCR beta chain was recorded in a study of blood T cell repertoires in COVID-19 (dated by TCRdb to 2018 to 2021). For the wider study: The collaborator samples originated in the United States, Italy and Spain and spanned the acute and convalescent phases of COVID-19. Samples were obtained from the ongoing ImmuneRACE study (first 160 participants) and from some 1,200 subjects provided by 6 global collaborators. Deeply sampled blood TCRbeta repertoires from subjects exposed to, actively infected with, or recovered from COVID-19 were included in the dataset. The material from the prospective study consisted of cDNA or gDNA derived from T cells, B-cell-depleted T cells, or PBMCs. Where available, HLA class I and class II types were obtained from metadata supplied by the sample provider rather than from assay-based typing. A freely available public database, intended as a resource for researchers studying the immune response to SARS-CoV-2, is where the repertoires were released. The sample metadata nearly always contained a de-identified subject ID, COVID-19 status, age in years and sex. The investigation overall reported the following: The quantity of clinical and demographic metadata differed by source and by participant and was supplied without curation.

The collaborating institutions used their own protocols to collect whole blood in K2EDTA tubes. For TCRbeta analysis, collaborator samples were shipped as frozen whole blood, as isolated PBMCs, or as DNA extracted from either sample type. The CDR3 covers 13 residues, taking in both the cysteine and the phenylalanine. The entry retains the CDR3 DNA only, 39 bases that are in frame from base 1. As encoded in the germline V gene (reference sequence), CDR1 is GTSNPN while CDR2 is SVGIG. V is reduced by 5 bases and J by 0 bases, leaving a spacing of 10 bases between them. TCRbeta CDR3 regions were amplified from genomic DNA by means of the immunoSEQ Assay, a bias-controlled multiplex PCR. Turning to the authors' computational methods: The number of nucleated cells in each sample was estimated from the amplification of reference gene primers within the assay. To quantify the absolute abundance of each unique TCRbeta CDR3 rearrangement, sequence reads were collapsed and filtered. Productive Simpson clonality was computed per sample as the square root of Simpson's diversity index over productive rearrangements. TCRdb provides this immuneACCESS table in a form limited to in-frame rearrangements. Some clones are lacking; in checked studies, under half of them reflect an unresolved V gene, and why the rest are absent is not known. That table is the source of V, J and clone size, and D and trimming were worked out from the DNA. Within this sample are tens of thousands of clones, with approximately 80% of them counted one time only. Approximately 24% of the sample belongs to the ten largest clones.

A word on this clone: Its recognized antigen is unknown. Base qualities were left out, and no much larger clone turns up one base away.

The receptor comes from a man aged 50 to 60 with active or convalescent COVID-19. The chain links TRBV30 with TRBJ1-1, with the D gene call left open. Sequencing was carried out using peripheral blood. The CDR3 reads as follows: CAWLTGLNTEAFF. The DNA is TGTGCCTGGTTAACCGGGTTGAACACTGAAGCTTTCTTT. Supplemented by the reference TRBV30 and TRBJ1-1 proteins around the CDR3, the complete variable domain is SQTIHQWPATLVQPVGSPLSLECTVEGTSNPNLYWYRQAAGRGLQLLFYSVGIGQISSEVPQNLSASRPQDRQFILSSKKLLLSDSGFYLCAWLTGLNTEAFFGQGTRLTVV.